These T cell receptor beta chains were read from a single sample in a study of T cell repertoires in cytomegalovirus infection. Using its own MiXCR run on the reads, TCRdb lists one record per CDR3 protein. The sample includes 650,000 to 900,000 distinct CDR3 sequences, around a third of them seen just once. These TCRs are of unknown antigen specificity. Sequencing was performed on cultured CD8+ T cells from PBMCs, taken from culture after CMV antigen stimulation. Receptor source: a human donor in good health (CMV status not recorded). Some clones in this sample may be carry-over from other donors' samples. The CDR3 runs from the conserved cysteine through the conserved F or W. The order of the fields is V gene, clone size, J gene, D gene, CDR3 DNA, CDR3 protein. The D gene is left open where the match is weak. Clone size appears in some rows only: once, few, many, or a class for an expanded clone.

>TRBV15|-|TRBJ2-7|-
TGTGCCACCAGCAGAGATCGTATGTCCCTCTACGAGCAGTACTTC
CATSRDRMSLYEQYF
>TRBV4-2|few|TRBJ2-3|-
TGTGCCAGCAGCCAAGAAGCCAGCACAGATACGCAGTATTTT
CASSQEASTDTQYF
>TRBV10-2|-|TRBJ1-1|-
TGCGCCAGCGGGGATTCGGACACTGAAGCTTTCTTT
CASGDSDTEAFF
>TRBV4-1|-|TRBJ1-2|TRBD1
TGCGCCAGCAGCCAGGGACAGGGCGCCTATGGCTACACCTTC
CASSQGQGAYGYTF
>TRBV12-3/TRBV12-4|-|TRBJ2-1|-
TGTGCCAGCAGTCCTACCCAAGCTGGGGAATACAATGAGCAGTTCTTC
CASSPTQAGEYNEQFF
>TRBV4-2|-|TRBJ2-1|-
TGTGCCAGCAGCCAACCTCGGGACTCCCGGGAGAATGAGCAGTTCTTC
CASSQPRDSRENEQFF
>TRBV7-2|many|TRBJ1-1|-
TGTGCCAGCAGCTTTGGACAGACACTCATCGCTGAAGCTTTCTTT
CASSFGQTLIAEAFF
>TRBV10-3|few|TRBJ1-1|-
TGTGCCATCCGGGCGCCTGGGTACACTGAAGCTTTCTTT
CAIRAPGYTEAFF
>TRBV18|few|TRBJ1-5|TRBD1
TGTGCCAGCTCATACGGGACAGGGGAAGTGAGCAATCAGCCCCAGCATTTT
CASSYGTGEVSNQPQHF
>TRBV4-2|-|TRBJ1-5|TRBD1
TGTGCCAGCAGCCAAGATCCAGGGGGCCTTCAGCCCCAGCATTTT
CASSQDPGGLQPQHF
>TRBV5-5|-|TRBJ2-1|TRBD2
TGTGCCAGCAGCATCGGCCTAGCGGGCTCCTACAATGAGCAGTTCTTC
CASSIGLAGSYNEQFF
>TRBV11-2|many|TRBJ1-2|-
TGTGCCAGCAGCTGGGCGCCAGGGGAGAACTATGGCTACACCTTC
CASSWAPGENYGYTF
>TRBV6-6|once|TRBJ1-1|TRBD1
TGTGCCAGCAGTCACGGACAGGCGGGCCTGAACACTGAAGCTTTCTTT
CASSHGQAGLNTEAFF
>TRBV12-3/TRBV12-4|-|TRBJ1-2|-
TGTGCCAGCAGTTCTGGGGGTCCCTATGGCTACACCTTC
CASSSGGPYGYTF
>TRBV27|few|TRBJ1-6|TRBD1
TGTGCCAGCAGTTTAATCGGACAGGATAGCTCCTATAATTCACCCCTCCACTTT
CASSLIGQDSSYNSPLHF
>TRBV24-1|-|TRBJ2-2|TRBD1
TGTGCCACCAGTGATTTTGGCAGGGGGCGCGGCACCGGGGAGCTGTTTTTT
CATSDFGRGRGTGELFF
>TRBV2|-|TRBJ2-3|-
TGTGCCAGCAGTGAGGGCGATGAATTTGGAGATACGCAGTATTTT
CASSEGDEFGDTQYF
>TRBV6-1|few|TRBJ2-5|TRBD2
TGTGCCAGCAGTTTAGAAGCGGGACTAGGAGAGACCCAGTACTTT
CASSLEAGLGETQYF
>TRBV6-5|few|TRBJ2-5|TRBD1
TGTGCCAGCAGAGAACAGGGGTCCCAAGAGACCCAGTACTTC
CASREQGSQETQYF
>TRBV10-3|few|TRBJ1-6|TRBD1
TGTGCCATCAGAACAACCGGGACAGGAGGTTCACCCCTCCACTTT
CAIRTTGTGGSPLHF
>TRBV12-3/TRBV12-4|-|TRBJ2-7|TRBD2
TGTGCCAGCAGTTACGGGGGGAGGCACGAGCAGTACTTC
CASSYGGRHEQYF
>TRBV27|few|TRBJ1-2|-
TGTGCCAGCAGTTTCGGAGCGATCCCACCGAGGGGCTACACCTTC
CASSFGAIPPRGYTF
>TRBV7-3|-|TRBJ2-7|-
TGTGCCAGCGCAAACTCCTACGAGCAGTACTTC
CASANSYEQYF
>TRBV6-6|-|TRBJ2-3|TRBD1
TGTGCCAGCAGTTACACCCTTGACAGGGCATATACGCAGTATTTT
CASSYTLDRAYTQYF
>TRBV6-2/TRBV6-3|few|TRBJ1-5|TRBD1
TGTGCCAGCAGTTACCGCATGACAGGGCTGGTTCAGCCCCAGCATTTT
CASSYRMTGLVQPQHF
>TRBV7-2|many|TRBJ2-1|TRBD2
TGTGCCAGCAGCCCAGAGCCCCGGACTAGCGGGGGACCCTTAAATGAGCAGTTCTTC
CASSPEPRTSGGPLNEQFF
>TRBV12-5|few|TRBJ2-1|TRBD2
TGTGCTAGTGGTTTTACTAGCGGGGCTACGGCGGGTGAGCAGTTCTTC
CASGFTSGATAGEQFF
>TRBV6-2/TRBV6-3|few|TRBJ1-6|TRBD1
TGTGCCATCGGCGGGGACAGGTATTATTCACCCCTCCACTTT
CAIGGDRYYSPLHF
>TRBV4-1|few|TRBJ2-5|TRBD2
TGCGCCAGCAGCCAAGATGGGGGGCGGGGAGCGGGAGGTCAAGAGACCCAGTACTTC
CASSQDGGRGAGGQETQYF
>TRBV12-3/TRBV12-4|-|TRBJ1-2|-
TGTGCCAGCAGTTTAAACATCCTAATTTATGGCTACACCTTC
CASSLNILIYGYTF
>TRBV7-4|few|TRBJ2-2|-
TGTGCCAGCAGTGATCGGGAAATCACCGGGGAGCTGTTTTTT
CASSDREITGELFF
>TRBV29-1|-|TRBJ2-7|TRBD1
TGCAGCGTTGTGGGGACAGGGCACTTCCCGAGCTCCTACGAGCAGTACTTC
CSVVGTGHFPSSYEQYF